This T cell receptor (beta chain) was captured by sequencing in a study of post-analysis software for immune sequencing data. The wider study: Disease trajectories encompassed relapsing-remitting, secondary progressive and progressive-relapsing multiple sclerosis.

cDNA libraries of TCR beta carried unique molecular identifiers. Each batch of about 0.9 to 10 million T cells produced some 450,000 cDNA molecules. TCRdb re-called the PCR reads through MiXCR, storing one row per CDR3 protein. The sample lists hundreds of thousands of distinct CDR3 sequences, less than 35% seen once, with around 0.56% in the top ten. Study-level findings and limits: When compared against controls, multiple sclerosis patients showed significantly lower normalized Chao1 diversity. Same-batch preparations were strongly co-clustered by F measure. Among about 5 TRBV segments more frequent in patients than controls were TRBV5-6, TRBV5-1 and TRBV20-1.

Trimming took off 6 bases at V and 4 bases at J, with 17 bases between the two ends. The germline V gene has CDR1 ENHRY and CDR2 SYGVKD. This CDR3 has 15 residues. This clonotype has just a few counts. Its antigen is not identified. A much larger clone is a single base away; this may be a read error. The TCR was taken from a girl under 18 with multiple sclerosis. This chain links TRBV10-3 with TRBJ2-3; tentative D call: TRBD2 (5 bases). Sequencing used blood. The CDR3 sequence: CAISGVSCYADTQYF. CDR3 sequence (DNA): TGTGCCATCAGCGGGGTATCCTGCTACGCAGATACGCAGTATTTT.